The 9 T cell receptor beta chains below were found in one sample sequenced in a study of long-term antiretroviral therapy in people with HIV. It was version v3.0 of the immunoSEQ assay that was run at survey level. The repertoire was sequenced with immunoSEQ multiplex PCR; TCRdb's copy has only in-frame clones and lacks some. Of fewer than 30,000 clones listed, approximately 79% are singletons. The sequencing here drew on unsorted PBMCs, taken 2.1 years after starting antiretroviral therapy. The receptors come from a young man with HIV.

This CDR3 is CASPGKTYGYTF. CDR3 nucleotide sequence: TGTGCCAGCCCAGGAAAGACCTATGGCTACACCTTC. The V and J genes are TRBV5-4 and TRBJ1-2; D is unclear. The CDR3 runs to 12 residues. Germline-derived CDR1 and CDR2 are SGHNT and YYREEE (reference sequence). V lost 7 bases to trimming and J lost 4 bases, with 11 bases between them.

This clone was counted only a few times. For the CDR3, the DNA is TGTGCCGCCGGCGGGGGGCTCGGGACTGAAGCTTTCTTT. This translates into CAAGGGLGTEAFF. The chain has TRBV18 and TRBJ1-1, with a tentative D call TRBD1 (6 bases). The CDR3 totals 13 residues. V was clipped by 11 bases and J by 5 bases, with 18 bases between them. Germline values: CDR1 KGHSH, CDR2 LQKENI.

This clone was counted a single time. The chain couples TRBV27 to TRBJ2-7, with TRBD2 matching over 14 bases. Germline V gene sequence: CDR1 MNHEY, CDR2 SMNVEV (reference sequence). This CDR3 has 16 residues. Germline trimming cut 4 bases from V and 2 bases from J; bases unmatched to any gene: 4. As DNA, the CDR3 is TGTGCCAGCAGTTCGTTGACTAGCGGGGGGGCCTACGAGCAGTACTTC. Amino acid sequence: CASSSLTSGGAYEQYF.

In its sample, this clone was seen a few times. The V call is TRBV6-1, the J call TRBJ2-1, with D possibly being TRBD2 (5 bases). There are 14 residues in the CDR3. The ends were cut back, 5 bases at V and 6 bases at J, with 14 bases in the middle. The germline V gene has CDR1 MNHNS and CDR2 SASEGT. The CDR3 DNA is TGTGCCAGCAGTCCAACACTAGAGCCCAATGAGCAGTTCTTC. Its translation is CASSPTLEPNEQFF.

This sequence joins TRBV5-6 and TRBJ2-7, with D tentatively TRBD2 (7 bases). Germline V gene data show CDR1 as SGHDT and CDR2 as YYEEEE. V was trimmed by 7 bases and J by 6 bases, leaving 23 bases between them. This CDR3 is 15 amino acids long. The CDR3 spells CASRLGGGAWSEQYF. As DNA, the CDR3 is TGTGCCAGCCGCCTTGGAGGGGGGGCGTGGAGCGAGCAGTACTTC. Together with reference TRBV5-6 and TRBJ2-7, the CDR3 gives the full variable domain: DAGVTQSPTHLIKTRGQQVTLRCSPKSGHDTVSWYQQALGQGPQFIFQYYEEEERQRGNFPDRFSGHQFPNYSSELNVNALLLGDSALYLCASRLGGGAWSEQYFGPGTRLTVT.

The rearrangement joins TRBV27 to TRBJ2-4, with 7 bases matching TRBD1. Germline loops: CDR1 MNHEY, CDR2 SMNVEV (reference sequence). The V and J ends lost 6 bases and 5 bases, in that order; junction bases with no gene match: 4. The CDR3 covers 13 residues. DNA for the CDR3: TGTGCCAGCAGCCGACAGGGCGAAAACATTCAGTACTTC. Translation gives CASSRQGENIQYF.

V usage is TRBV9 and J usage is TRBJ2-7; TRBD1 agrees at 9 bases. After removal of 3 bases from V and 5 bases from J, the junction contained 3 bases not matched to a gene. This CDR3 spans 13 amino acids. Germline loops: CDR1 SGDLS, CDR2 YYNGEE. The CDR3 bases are TGTGCCAGCAGCGCCTGGGACAGGGACGAGCAGTACTTC. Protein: CASSAWDRDEQYF.

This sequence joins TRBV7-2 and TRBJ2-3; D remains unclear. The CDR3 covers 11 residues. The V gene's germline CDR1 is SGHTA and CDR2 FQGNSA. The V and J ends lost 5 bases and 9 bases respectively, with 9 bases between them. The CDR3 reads CASSPHPTQYF. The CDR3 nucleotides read TGTGCCAGCAGCCCCCATCCGACGCAGTATTTT.

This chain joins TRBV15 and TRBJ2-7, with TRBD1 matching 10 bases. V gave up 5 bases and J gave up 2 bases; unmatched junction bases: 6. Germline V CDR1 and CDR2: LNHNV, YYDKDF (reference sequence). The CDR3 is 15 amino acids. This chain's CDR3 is CATSEPGQGTYEQYF. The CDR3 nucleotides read TGTGCCACCAGCGAGCCGGGACAGGGGACCTACGAGCAGTACTTC.